Included here is one T cell receptor beta chain sequence, with context. Antigen: not known. It was by 5' RACE with UMI labels that the TRB cDNA libraries were prepared. TCRdb re-analyzed the 5' RACE reads; it lists each CDR3 protein once, without DNA. This table lists roughly 99,000 distinct CDR3 sequences. This specimen comes from a study of CXCR3-negative and CXCR3-positive naive CD8 T cells. Broader study findings: Greater hydrophobicity was found in TRB CDR3s of CXCR3-positive naive cells than of CXCR3-negative naive cells.

The germline CDR1 and CDR2 sequences are SEHNR and FQNEAQ (reference sequence). This CDR3 has 14 amino acids. The receptor was isolated from a human donor in good health. Some clones in this sample may be carry-over from other donors' samples. The chain is built from TRBV7-9 and TRBJ2-7. Sequencing was done on a sample of naive CXCR3+ CD8+ T cells from blood. This sample's subset: CD45RO-CCR7+CD27+CD95- naive CD8+ T cells expressing CXCR3 (TNR3+). CDR3 amino acids: CASSHSSSSYEQYF.